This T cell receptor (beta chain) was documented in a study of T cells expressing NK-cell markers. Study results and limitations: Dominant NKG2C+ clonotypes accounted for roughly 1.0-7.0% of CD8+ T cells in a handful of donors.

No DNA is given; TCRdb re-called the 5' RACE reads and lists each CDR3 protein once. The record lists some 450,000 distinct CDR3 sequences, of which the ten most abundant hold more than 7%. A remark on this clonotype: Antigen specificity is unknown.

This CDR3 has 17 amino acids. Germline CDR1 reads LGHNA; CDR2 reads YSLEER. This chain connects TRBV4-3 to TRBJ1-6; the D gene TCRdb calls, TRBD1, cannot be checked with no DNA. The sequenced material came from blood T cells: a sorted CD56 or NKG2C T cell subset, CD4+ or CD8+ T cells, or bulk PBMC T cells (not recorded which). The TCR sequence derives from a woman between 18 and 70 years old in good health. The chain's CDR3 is CASSQEQGAPYNSPLHF.